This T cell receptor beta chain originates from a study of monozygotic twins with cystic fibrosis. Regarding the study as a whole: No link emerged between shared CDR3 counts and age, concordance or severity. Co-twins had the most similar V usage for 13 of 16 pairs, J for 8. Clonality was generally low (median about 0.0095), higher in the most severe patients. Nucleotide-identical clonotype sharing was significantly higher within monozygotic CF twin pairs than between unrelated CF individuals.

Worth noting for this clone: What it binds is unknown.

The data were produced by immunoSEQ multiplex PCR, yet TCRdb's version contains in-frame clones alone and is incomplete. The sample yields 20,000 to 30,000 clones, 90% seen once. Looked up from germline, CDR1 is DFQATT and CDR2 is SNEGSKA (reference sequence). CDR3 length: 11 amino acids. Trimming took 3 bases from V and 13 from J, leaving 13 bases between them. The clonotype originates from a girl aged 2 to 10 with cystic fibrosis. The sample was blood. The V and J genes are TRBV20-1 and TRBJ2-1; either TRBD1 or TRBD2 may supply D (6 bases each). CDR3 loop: CSARGAGHQFF. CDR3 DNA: TGCAGTGCTAGGGGGGCGGGGCATCAGTTCTTC.